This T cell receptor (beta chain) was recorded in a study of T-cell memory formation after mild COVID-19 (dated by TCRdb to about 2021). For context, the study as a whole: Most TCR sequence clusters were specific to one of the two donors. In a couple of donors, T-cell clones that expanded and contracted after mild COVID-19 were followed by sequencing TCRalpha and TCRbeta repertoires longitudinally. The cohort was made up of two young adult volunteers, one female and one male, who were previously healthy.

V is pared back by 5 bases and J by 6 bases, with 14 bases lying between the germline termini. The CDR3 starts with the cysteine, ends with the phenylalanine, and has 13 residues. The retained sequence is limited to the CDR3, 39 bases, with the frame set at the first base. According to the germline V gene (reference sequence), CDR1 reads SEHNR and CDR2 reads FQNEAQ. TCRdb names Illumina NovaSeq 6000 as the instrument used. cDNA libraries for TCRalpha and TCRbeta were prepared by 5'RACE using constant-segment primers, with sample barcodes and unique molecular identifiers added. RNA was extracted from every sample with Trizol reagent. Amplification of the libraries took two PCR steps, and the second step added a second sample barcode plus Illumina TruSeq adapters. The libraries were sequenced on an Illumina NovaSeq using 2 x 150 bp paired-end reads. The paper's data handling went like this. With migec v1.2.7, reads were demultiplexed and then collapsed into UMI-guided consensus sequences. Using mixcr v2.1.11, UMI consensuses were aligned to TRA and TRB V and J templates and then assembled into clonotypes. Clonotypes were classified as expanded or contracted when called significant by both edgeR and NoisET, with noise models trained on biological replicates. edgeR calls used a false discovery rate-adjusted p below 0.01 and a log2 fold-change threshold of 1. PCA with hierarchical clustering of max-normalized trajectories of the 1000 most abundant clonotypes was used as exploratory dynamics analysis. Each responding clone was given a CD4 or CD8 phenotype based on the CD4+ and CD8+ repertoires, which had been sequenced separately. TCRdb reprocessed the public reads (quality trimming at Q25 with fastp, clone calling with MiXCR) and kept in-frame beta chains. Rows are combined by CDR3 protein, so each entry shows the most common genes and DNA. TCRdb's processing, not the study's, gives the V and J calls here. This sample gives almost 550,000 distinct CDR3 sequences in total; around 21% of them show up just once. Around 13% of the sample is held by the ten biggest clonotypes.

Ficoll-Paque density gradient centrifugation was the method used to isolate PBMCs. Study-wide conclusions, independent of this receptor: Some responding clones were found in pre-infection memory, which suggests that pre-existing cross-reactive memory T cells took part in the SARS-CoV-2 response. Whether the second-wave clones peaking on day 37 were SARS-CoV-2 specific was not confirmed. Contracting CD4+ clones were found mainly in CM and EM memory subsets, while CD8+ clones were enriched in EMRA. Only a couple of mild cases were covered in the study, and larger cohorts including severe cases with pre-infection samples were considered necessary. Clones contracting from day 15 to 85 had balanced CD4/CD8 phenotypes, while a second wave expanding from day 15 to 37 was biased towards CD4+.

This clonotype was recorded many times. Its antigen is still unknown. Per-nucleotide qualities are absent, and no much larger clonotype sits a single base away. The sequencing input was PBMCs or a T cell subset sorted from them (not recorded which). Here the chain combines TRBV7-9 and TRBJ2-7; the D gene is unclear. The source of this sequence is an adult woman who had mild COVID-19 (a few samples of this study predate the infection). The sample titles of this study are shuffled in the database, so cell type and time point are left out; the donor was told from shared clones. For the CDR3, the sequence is CASSPKGPGEQYF. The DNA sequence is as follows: TGTGCCAGCAGCCCCAAGGGTCCAGGCGAGCAGTACTTC.